The source of this T cell receptor (beta chain) is a study of CD8+ T cells in alopecia areata. For the study at large: Each of the treated patients was given oral tofacitinib, 5 to 10 mg twice daily, for moderate-to-severe alopecia areata.

CDR3 length: 13 amino acids. Germline assignment: CDR1 LGHNA and CDR2 YNFKEQ. Trimming took 1 base from V and 2 from J, leaving 6 bases between them. Isolated RNA was reverse transcribed into cDNA used as the sequencing template. Measured with immunoSEQ multiplex PCR; TCRdb has only the in-frame clones, and not every one. The profile shows some 170,000 clones, 65% to 75% of them singletons. Points on this clone: The sample has other DNA sequences that encode this CDR3 too.

Collection of lesional scalp punch biopsies and peripheral blood was performed in alopecia areata patients. This chain joins TRBV4-2 and TRBJ2-7, with D possibly being TRBD1 (5 bases). The sequence derives from a human donor with alopecia areata. The sequences come from CD8+ T cells sorted from blood, collected at week 0. The CDR3 sequence: CASSQGQTYEQYF. DNA for the CDR3: TGTGCCAGCAGCCAAGGACAGACCTACGAGCAGTACTTC.